This T cell receptor (beta chain) is drawn from a study of cytomegalovirus exposure and HLA in healthy donors. Regarding the study as a whole: Researchers counted roughly 150 TCR beta chains as cytomegalovirus-associated. CMV serostatus was the sole immune exposure information available.

With V trimmed by 5 bases and J by 1 base, 6 bases remained unmatched. Germline lookup yields CDR1 GTSNPN and CDR2 SVGIG (reference sequence). The CDR3 spans 14 residues. For this clone: Its antigen is unidentified.

PCR involved 60 Vbeta and 13 Jbeta primers. Produced via immunoSEQ multiplex PCR; TCRdb's table is partial and in-frame only. This sample carries about 67,000 clones, around four fifths of them seen once, and the ten largest clones take about 4.5%. The TCR was taken from a woman aged 25 to 39 in good health and CMV-seronegative. The chain has TRBV30 and TRBJ1-1, with TRBD1 identical over 8 bases. Sequencing used PBMCs. The CDR3 loop reads CAWGPGQGNTEAFF. The CDR3 nucleotides are TGTGCCTGGGGACCCGGACAGGGGAACACTGAAGCTTTCTTT.